This TCR beta chain was observed in a study of blood T cells in healthy people across ages. Using a J-beta primer mix together with a sample-barcoded 5' primer, a second PCR was run for roughly 7 to 11 cycles. Every single cDNA molecule received a tag from a template-switch adaptor with 12 random nucleotides. Using its own MiXCR run on the 5' RACE reads, TCRdb lists one record per CDR3 protein. In the table there are 650,000 to 1,000,000 distinct CDR3 sequences, roughly 35% of which are singletons. Unmatched junction bases numbered 7, after V lost 6 bases and J lost 7 bases. The CDR3 totals 14 residues. Study-level findings and limits: Long-lived and aged donors differed, with more naive CD4+ cells and higher diversity in the long-lived.

Comments on this clonotype: What it binds is not known.

This chain uses TRBV12-3 or TRBV12-4 with TRBJ1-2; TRBD1 matches 11 bases. Sequenced sample: blood. This TCR derives from a man aged 18 to 29 in good health. For the CDR3, the DNA is TGTGCCAGCAGGCCGACCGGGACAGGGGGTGGCTACACCTTC. Protein product: CASRPTGTGGGYTF.